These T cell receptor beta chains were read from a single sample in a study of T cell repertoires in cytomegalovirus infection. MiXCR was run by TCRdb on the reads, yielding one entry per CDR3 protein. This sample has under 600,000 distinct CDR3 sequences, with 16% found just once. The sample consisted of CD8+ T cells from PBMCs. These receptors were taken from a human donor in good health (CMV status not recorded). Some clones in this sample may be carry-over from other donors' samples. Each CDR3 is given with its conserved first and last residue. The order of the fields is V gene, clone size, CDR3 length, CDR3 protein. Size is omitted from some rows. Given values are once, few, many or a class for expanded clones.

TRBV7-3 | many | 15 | CASSHTSGDTDTQYF
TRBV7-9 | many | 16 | CASSPQGYRNTGELFF
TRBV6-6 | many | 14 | CASTLPGAGWEQYF
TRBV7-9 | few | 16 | CASSSLTSGGRDTQYF
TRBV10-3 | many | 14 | CAISEVTGPETQYF
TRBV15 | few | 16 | CATSREAGAYEETQYF
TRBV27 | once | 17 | CASSPRGRAGFNSPLHF
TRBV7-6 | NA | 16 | CASSVSSGGKADTQYF
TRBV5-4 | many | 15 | CASSPGQGRNQPQHF
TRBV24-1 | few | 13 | CATSDVDGETQYF
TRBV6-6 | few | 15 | CASIEPGTGSEKLFF
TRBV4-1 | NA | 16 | CASSLRGSRGRDTQYF
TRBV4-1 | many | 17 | CASSQDWDRVGGQPQHF
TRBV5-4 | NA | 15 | CASSLERRVPGELFF
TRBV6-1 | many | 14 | CASSEAKNSYEQYF
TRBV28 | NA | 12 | CASTRIGTEAFF
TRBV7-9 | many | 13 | CASSPRQGYEQYF
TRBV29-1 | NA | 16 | CSVEDPKETGDYEQYF
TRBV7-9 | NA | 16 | CASSLGPSGDPYEQYF
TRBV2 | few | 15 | CASSSRQGGDQPQHF
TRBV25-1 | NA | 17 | CARSDPGGRKYQETQYF
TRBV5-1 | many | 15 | CASSQAGTDFDEQYF
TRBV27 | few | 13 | CASSFRRSGELFF
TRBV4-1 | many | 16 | CASSQASSGSTYEQYF
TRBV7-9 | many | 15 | CASSLGFTGDTEAFF
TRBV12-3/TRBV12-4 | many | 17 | CASSLVERQGPYNEQFF
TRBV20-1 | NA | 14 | CSARDILWEVGGHF
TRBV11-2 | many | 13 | CASSPSRGNEQYF
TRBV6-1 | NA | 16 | CASRSGTAPNTGELFF
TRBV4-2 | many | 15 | CASSQEASGNYEQYF
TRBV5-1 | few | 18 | CASSSPSEGMVVTGELFF
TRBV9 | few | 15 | CASSTTGNPNTEAFF
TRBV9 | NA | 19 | CASSVASLETGAIPYGYTF
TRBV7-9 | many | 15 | CASSSGQGGNQPQHF
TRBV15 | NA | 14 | CATSSGTGNSPLHF
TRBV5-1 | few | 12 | CASSDPAYEQYF
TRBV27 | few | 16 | CASSLSNSAFSYEQYF
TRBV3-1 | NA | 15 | CASSPSTARVDTQYF
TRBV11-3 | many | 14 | CASSRRTDYNEQFF
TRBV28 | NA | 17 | CASSHLAGGPWTGELFF
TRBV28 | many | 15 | CASSPAEGKEEKLFF
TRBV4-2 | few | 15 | CASSQGEGPNQPQHF
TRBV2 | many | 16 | CASSETPAALINEQFF
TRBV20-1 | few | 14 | CSARDRNQHYEQYF